This T cell receptor (beta chain) was sequenced in a study of CD8+CD57+ T cells in acquired aplastic anemia. Study overall: Roughly 3 ug was the average amount of DNA from sorted CD4+ and CD8+ cells.

Flow cytometry had shown expanded CD8+CD57+ cells in the patients chosen for sequencing. Investigators profiled TCR beta VDJ and CDR3 from genomic DNA template. Each CDR3 protein is one row after TCRdb ran MiXCR on the reads. In the table there are around 180,000 distinct CDR3 sequences, roughly 50% of which are singletons. This CDR3 contains 17 residues. The V segment lost 3 bases and the J segment 4 bases; nucleotides outside the gene matches: 10. Germline values: CDR1 SGHVS, CDR2 FQNEAQ. This clonotype has ten or more counts. Its target is unknown. Findings and limits, study-wide: Shared by patients and controls, nearly 30 CD8+ CDR3s were abundant in patients.

Input material: sorted CD4+, CD8+, or CD8+CD57+ T cells (not recorded which) from PBMCs. The receptor was isolated from a human donor with aplastic anemia. The chain recombines TRBV7-8 with TRBJ1-3; TRBD1 aligns across 9 bases. DNA of the CDR3: TGTGCCAGCAGCTTGGGACAGGGTCTGGGGGGAGGAAACACCATATATTTT. Amino acids: CASSLGQGLGGGNTIYF.